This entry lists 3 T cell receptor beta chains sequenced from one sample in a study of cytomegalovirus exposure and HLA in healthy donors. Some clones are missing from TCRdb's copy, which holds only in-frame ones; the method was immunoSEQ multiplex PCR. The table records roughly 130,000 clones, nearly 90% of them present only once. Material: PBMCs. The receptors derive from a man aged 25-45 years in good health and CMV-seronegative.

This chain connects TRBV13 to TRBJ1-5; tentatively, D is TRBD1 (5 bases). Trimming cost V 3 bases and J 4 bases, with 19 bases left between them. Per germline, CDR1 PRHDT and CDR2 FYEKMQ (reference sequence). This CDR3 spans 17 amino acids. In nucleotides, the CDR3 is TGTGCCAGCAGCTTCGGGGCGCAGGGAGGAGTAAATCAGCCCCAGCATTTT. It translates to CASSFGAQGGVNQPQHF.

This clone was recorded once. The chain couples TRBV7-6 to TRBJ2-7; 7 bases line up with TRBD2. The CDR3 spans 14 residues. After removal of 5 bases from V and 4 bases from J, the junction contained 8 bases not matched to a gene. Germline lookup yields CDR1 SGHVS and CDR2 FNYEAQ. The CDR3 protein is CASSPGLTNYEQYF. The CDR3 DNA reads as TGTGCCAGCAGCCCGGGACTAACCAATTACGAGCAGTACTTC.

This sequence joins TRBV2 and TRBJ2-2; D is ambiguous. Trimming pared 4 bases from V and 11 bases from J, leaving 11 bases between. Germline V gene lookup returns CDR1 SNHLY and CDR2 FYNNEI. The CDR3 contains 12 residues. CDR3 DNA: TGTGCCAGCAGTGGTTTTTCGGTTGAGCTGTTTTTT. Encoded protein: CASSGFSVELFF.